One sample yielded the 28 T cell receptor beta chains listed below, sequenced in a study of T cell responses to AZD1222 COVID-19 vaccine listed by TCRdb under 2021. Libraries came from the immunoSEQ multiplex PCR assay. In TCRdb, the immuneACCESS table is reduced to in-frame sequences with V and J assigned. These tables do not hold every clone; where another copy was compared, an unresolved V gene accounts for under half, and the others remain unexplained. The sample contains 100,000 or so clones, 88% of them found a single time. The ten largest clones represent less than 9.5% of the sample. What this sample's time point label stands for: baseline before first vaccination. Sequences were derived from peripheral blood, sampled on day 0 of AZD1222 vaccination. Receptor source: an adult in good health.

The rearrangement uses TRBV19 and TRBJ1-5; 9 positions agree with TRBD1. This CDR3 is built from 15 residues. V trimming: 3 bases; J trimming: 2 bases; junction bases outside the gene matches: 2. Germline CDR1 LNHDA, CDR2 SQIVND (reference sequence). The CDR3 DNA is TGTGCCAGTAGTATGGGACAGGGCCGCAATCAGCCCCAGCATTTT. Its translation is CASSMGQGRNQPQHF. Full variable domain (missing parts from reference TRBV19 and TRBJ1-5): DGGITQSPKYLFRKEGQNVTLSCEQNLNHDAMYWYRQDPGQGLRLIYYSQIVNDFQKGDIAEGYSVSREKKESFPLTVTSAQKNPTAFYLCASSMGQGRNQPQHFGDGTRLSIL.

The chain has TRBV10-3 and TRBJ2-1; D might be TRBD2 (7 bases). This CDR3 contains 15 residues. Germline V gene data show CDR1 as ENHRY and CDR2 as SYGVKD. The germline V and J ends were trimmed by 4 bases and 6 bases, with 16 bases remaining between them. The DNA of the CDR3 is TGTGCCATCAGTGCGGGCGGGAGACAGGCCAATGAGCAGTTCTTC. Translated: CAISAGGRQANEQFF.

The chain is built from TRBV5-1 and TRBJ2-3; no clear D. The CDR3 is made up of 15 amino acids. The germline CDR1 and CDR2 sequences are SGHRS and YFSETQ. Between the trimmed V and J ends, which lost 4 bases and 6 bases, there was a span of 18 bases. CDR3: CASSQDGGRWDTQYF. The CDR3 DNA is TGCGCCAGCAGCCAGGACGGCGGTCGATGGGATACGCAGTATTTT.

The chain couples TRBV2 to TRBJ2-1; D assignment may be TRBD1 or TRBD2 (6 bases each). The germline V gene has CDR1 SNHLY and CDR2 FYNNEI. CDR3 length: 16 residues. Trimming cost V 0 bases and J 7 bases, with 16 bases left between them. CDR3 amino acids: CASSEAAGDWGNEQFF. The CDR3 DNA reads as TGTGCCAGCAGTGAAGCGGCAGGGGACTGGGGGAATGAGCAGTTCTTC.

The V call is TRBV12-5, the J call TRBJ2-5; D might be TRBD2 (5 bases). This CDR3 is 14 amino acids long. Germline CDR1 LGHNT, CDR2 FRNRAP. Trimming took 3 bases from V and 5 from J, leaving 13 bases between them. The CDR3 region is CASGFSGMGETQYF. CDR3 DNA sequence: TGTGCTAGTGGTTTCTCGGGGATGGGGGAGACCCAGTACTTC.

This sequence joins TRBV5-4 and TRBJ2-3; D gene ambiguous. CDR1 and CDR2 from the germline V gene are SGHNT and YYREEE (reference sequence). The ends were cut back, 0 bases at V and 2 bases at J, with 13 bases in the middle. The CDR3 sequence is 16 residues long. The CDR3 coding sequence is TGTGCCAGCAGCTTGGCGGCTGGGTTGGTCACAGATACGCAGTATTTT. It codes for CASSLAAGLVTDTQYF.

This chain joins TRBV5-4 and TRBJ2-7, with 7 bases aligning to TRBD2. This CDR3 region has 15 residues. Trimming cost V 0 bases and J 0 bases; bases outside gene matches: 3. CDR1 and CDR2 (germline): SGHNT, YYREEE (reference sequence). This chain's CDR3 is CASSLEASGSYEQYF. The CDR3, as DNA: TGTGCCAGCAGCTTGGAGGCTAGCGGCTCCTACGAGCAGTACTTC.

V gene TRBV7-9 combines with J gene TRBJ2-3; 7 nucleotides line up with TRBD2. V was pared by 6 bases and J by 3 bases, with 9 bases of the junction left unmatched. The CDR3 sequence is 15 residues long. CDR1 and CDR2 from the germline V gene are SEHNR and FQNEAQ (reference sequence). CDR3 in DNA: TGTGCCAGCAGTGGTCGCTGGGAGGGTACAGATACGCAGTATTTT. Its translation is CASSGRWEGTDTQYF.

J is TRBJ2-7 and V is TRBV19, with a weak D call TRBD1 (6 bases). CDR1 LNHDA and CDR2 SQIVND come from the germline V gene (reference sequence). Between the trimmed V and J ends, which lost 7 bases and 3 bases, there was a span of 13 bases. This CDR3 spans 13 amino acids. DNA of the CDR3: TGTGCCAGTAAGGACAGCACCCTCTACGAGCAGTACTTC. This translates into CASKDSTLYEQYF. The complete variable domain, with remaining parts taken from reference TRBV19 and TRBJ2-7, reads DGGITQSPKYLFRKEGQNVTLSCEQNLNHDAMYWYRQDPGQGLRLIYYSQIVNDFQKGDIAEGYSVSREKKESFPLTVTSAQKNPTAFYLCASKDSTLYEQYFGPGTRLTVT.

J is TRBJ1-4 and V is TRBV15; D gene unclear. Trimming removed 3 bases from V and 0 bases from J, with 5 bases in between. CDR3 length equals 14 residues. CDR1 and CDR2 (germline): LNHNV, YYDKDF (reference sequence). CDR3 sequence: CATSSSPTNEKLFF. CDR3 nucleotides: TGTGCCACCAGCAGCAGCCCAACTAATGAAAAACTGTTTTTT.

Turning to this clone: Other DNA variants within this sample encode the same CDR3. The chain has TRBV18 and TRBJ1-1; D might be TRBD1 (6 bases). V dropped 0 bases and J dropped 3 bases, with 11 bases sitting between them. This CDR3 spans 15 amino acids. Germline CDR1 is KGHSH and CDR2 is LQKENI. The CDR3 nucleotides read TGTGCCAGCTCACCACCGGGCAGGGGAGACACTGAAGCTTTCTTT. Its translation: CASSPPGRGDTEAFF.

This chain connects TRBV7-9 to TRBJ2-1; D may correspond to TRBD1 or TRBD2 (5 bases each). The length of the CDR3 is 12 residues. Germline values: CDR1 SEHNR, CDR2 FQNEAQ (reference sequence). V lost 8 bases and J 0 bases, leaving 5 bases between the germline ends. CDR3 nucleotide sequence: TGTGCCAGCGGGGGCTCCTACAATGAGCAGTTCTTC. Translated, it gives CASGGSYNEQFF. The full variable domain, in which reference TRBV7-9 and TRBJ2-1 provide the parts outside the CDR3, is DTGVSQNPRHKITKRGQNVTFRCDPISEHNRLYWYRQTLGQGPEFLTYFQNEAQLEKSRLLSDRFSAERPKGSFSTLEIQRTEQGDSAMYLCASGGSYNEQFFGPGTRLTVL.

Regarding this clone: This same CDR3 is encoded by further DNA sequences in the sample. The chain couples TRBV27 to TRBJ2-1; TRBD1 aligns across 9 bases. Germline-derived CDR1 and CDR2 are MNHEY and SMNVEV (reference sequence). V was pared by 2 bases and J by 2 bases, with 1 base of the junction left unmatched. The CDR3 runs to 15 residues. Here the CDR3 reads CASSLRTGAYNEQFF. CDR3 sequence (DNA): TGTGCCAGCAGTTTAAGGACAGGGGCCTACAATGAGCAGTTCTTC.

This clone was seen more than once but under ten times. This rearrangement joins TRBV28 to TRBJ2-7, with D possibly TRBD2 on 5 matching bases. The length of the CDR3 is 13 residues. The germline CDR1 and CDR2 sequences are MDHEN and SYDVKM. Between the trimmed V and J ends, which lost 6 bases and 1 base, there was a span of 10 bases. The CDR3 nucleotides are TGTGCCAGCAGGGATAGCGCATCCTACGAGCAGTACTTC. It is translated as CASRDSASYEQYF.

This clone was observed a few times. This chain connects TRBV6-5 to TRBJ1-5; D remains ambiguous. Germline CDR1 reads MNHEY; CDR2 reads SVGAGI. This CDR3 region has 13 residues. The V gene lost 0 bases and the J gene lost 6 bases, with 6 bases spanning the gap. As DNA, the CDR3 is TGTGCCAGCAGTTACTCCCTTTTTCAGCCCCAGCATTTT. Protein sequence: CASSYSLFQPQHF.

The chain joins TRBV6-5 to TRBJ2-2; D not resolved. Germline V gives CDR1 MNHEY, CDR2 SVGAGI. The V end lost 7 bases, the J end lost 1 base, and 7 bases lay between the germline ends. The CDR3 runs 13 residues. As DNA, the CDR3 is TGTGCCAGCACCGACGGGAACACCGGGGAGCTGTTTTTT. Its protein is CASTDGNTGELFF.

This chain connects TRBV5-1 to TRBJ1-2; TRBD1 is a possible D gene (5 bases). CDR3 length: 14 residues. The V gene lost 1 base and the J gene lost 8 bases, with 15 bases spanning the gap. The germline V gene has CDR1 SGHRS and CDR2 YFSETQ. The CDR3 DNA reads TGCGCCAGCAGCTTGTCTGGGACCGGACAAGGCTACACCTTC. This codes for CASSLSGTGQGYTF.

V usage is TRBV28 and J usage is TRBJ2-7; 11 bases are shared with TRBD2. The V and J ends lost 8 bases and 5 bases, in that order; junction bases with no gene match: 17. The CDR3 consists of 17 residues. Looked up from germline, CDR1 is MDHEN and CDR2 is SYDVKM. CDR3 region: CASLTAGLLAGEDEQYF. The CDR3 nucleotides are TGTGCCAGCTTGACAGCCGGATTACTAGCGGGAGAGGACGAGCAGTACTTC.

This chain joins TRBV7-6 and TRBJ2-7; 7 bases are shared with TRBD2. The V and J ends lost 4 bases and 0 bases, in that order; junction bases with no gene match: 3. CDR1 is SGHVS and CDR2 is FNYEAQ in the germline V gene. This CDR3 is 14 amino acids long. DNA of the CDR3: TGTGCCAGCAGCTCCGGGGGGAGCTCCTACGAGCAGTACTTC. Residues: CASSSGGSSYEQYF.

V is TRBV11-2 and J is TRBJ2-3, with D possibly TRBD2 on 6 matching bases. The V and J ends lost 2 bases and 5 bases respectively, with 14 bases between them. The CDR3 is 15 residues long. Germline CDR1 SGHAT, CDR2 FQNNGV. The CDR3 sequence is CASSLSGGVGDTQYF. The CDR3 nucleotides read TGTGCCAGCAGCTTATCCGGAGGGGTCGGAGATACGCAGTATTTT.

CDR3 residues: CASSYEGFEQYF. The CDR3 nucleotides read TGTGCCAGCAGCTACGAGGGTTTCGAGCAGTACTTC. The rearrangement joins TRBV7-9 to TRBJ2-7; tentatively, D is TRBD2 (5 bases). Trimming pared 4 bases from V and 6 bases from J, leaving 10 bases between. This CDR3 has 12 amino acids. Germline CDR1 and CDR2: SEHNR and FQNEAQ (reference sequence).

The chain joins TRBV28 to TRBJ2-1, with 10 bases fitting TRBD1. V shed 4 bases and J 8 bases; nucleotides not matched to a gene: 8. The CDR3 covers 15 residues. The V gene's germline CDR1 is MDHEN and CDR2 SYDVKM. The CDR3 here is CASSSGTGVFDEQFF. As DNA, the CDR3 is TGTGCCAGCAGTTCCGGGACAGGGGTCTTCGATGAGCAGTTCTTC. The full variable domain, with the rest looked up from reference TRBV28 and TRBJ2-1, is DVKVTQSSRYLVKRTGEKVFLECVQDMDHENMFWYRQDPGLGLRLIYFSYDVKMKEKGDIPEGYSVSREKKERFSLILESASTNQTSMYLCASSSGTGVFDEQFFGPGTRLTVL.

V gene TRBV5-1 combines with J gene TRBJ2-7, with TRBD2 matching over 14 bases. Germline values: CDR1 SGHRS, CDR2 YFSETQ. Unmatched junction bases numbered 6, after V lost 4 bases and J lost 0 bases. The CDR3 consists of 17 residues. The DNA for the CDR3 is TGCGCCAGCAGCAGGGGACTAGCGGGAGCGACCTCCTACGAGCAGTACTTC. It translates to CASSRGLAGATSYEQYF. Complete variable domain (other parts from reference TRBV5-1 and TRBJ2-7): KAGVTQTPRYLIKTRGQQVTLSCSPISGHRSVSWYQQTPGQGLQFLFEYFSETQRNKGNFPGRFSGRQFSNSRSEMNVSTLELGDSALYLCASSRGLAGATSYEQYFGPGTRLTVT.

The chain couples TRBV29-1 to TRBJ2-1; 11 positions agree with TRBD2. The CDR3 sequence is 16 residues long. Unmatched junction bases numbered 10, after V lost 5 bases and J lost 4 bases. The germline gives CDR1 SQVTM, CDR2 ANQGSEA. This CDR3 reads CSVQPRLAGLYNEQFF. Written as DNA, the CDR3 is TGCAGCGTTCAACCCCGACTAGCGGGATTATACAATGAGCAGTTCTTC.

This rearrangement joins TRBV5-1 to TRBJ1-1; D is unclear. Germline V gene sequence: CDR1 SGHRS, CDR2 YFSETQ. The CDR3 has 14 amino acids. V was pared by 1 base and J by 11 bases, with 18 bases between. CDR3: CASSLSTWAGGAFF. CDR3 in DNA: TGCGCCAGCAGCTTGAGTACTTGGGCCGGCGGGGCTTTCTTT.

The CDR3 is CASRPEPQADTQYF. DNA for the CDR3: TGTGCCAGCAGGCCGGAGCCCCAGGCAGATACGCAGTATTTT. This sequence joins TRBV28 and TRBJ2-3; no reliable D call. This CDR3 contains 14 residues. Germline V gives CDR1 MDHEN, CDR2 SYDVKM. Trimming stripped 6 bases from V and 4 bases from J, with 14 bases between.

This chain connects TRBV6-2 or TRBV6-3 to TRBJ2-2, with TRBD1 matching over 10 bases. The V and J ends lost 5 bases and 4 bases, in that order; junction bases with no gene match: 4. Germline CDR1 reads MNHEY; CDR2 reads SVGEGT. The CDR3 runs 15 residues. CDR3 in amino acids: CASSTRDRGTGELFF. The CDR3 DNA reads TGTGCCAGCAGTACCCGGGACAGGGGCACCGGGGAGCTGTTTTTT.

A few counts support this clone. The chain recombines TRBV29-1 with TRBJ2-1, with 8 nucleotides matching TRBD2. The V gene end was trimmed by 6 bases and the J gene end by 0 bases; junction bases not matched to a gene: 7. There are 15 residues in the CDR3. In germline, CDR1 is SQVTM, CDR2 ANQGSEA. CDR3 protein: CSVSPGGSSYNEQFF. The DNA of the CDR3 is TGCAGCGTGTCCCCGGGGGGGAGCTCCTACAATGAGCAGTTCTTC.